The 24 T cell receptor beta chains listed next were all sequenced from one sample in a study of blood T cells in healthy people across ages. Using a J-beta primer mix together with a sample-barcoded 5' primer, a second PCR was run for roughly 7 to 12 cycles. TCRdb fed the 5' RACE reads into MiXCR, producing one record per CDR3 protein. This sample has around 1,800,000 distinct CDR3 sequences, with about 39% found just once. The sequencing input was blood. The receptors originated from a human donor in good health.

This rearrangement joins TRBV5-5 to TRBJ2-1; a possible D gene is TRBD1 (6 bases). V was pared by 0 bases and J by 9 bases, with 19 bases between. The CDR3 extends over 16 amino acids. From germline, CDR1 is SGHKS and CDR2 YYEKEE (reference sequence). Here the CDR3 reads CASSLGYRVVDGEQFF. CDR3 DNA sequence: TGTGCCAGCAGCTTGGGGTACAGGGTGGTCGATGGTGAGCAGTTCTTC.

This chain links TRBV9 with TRBJ1-1; 7 bases map to TRBD1. From germline, CDR1 is SGDLS and CDR2 YYNGEE. After removal of 0 bases from V and 3 bases from J, the junction contained 5 bases not matched to a gene. The CDR3 is 15 amino acids. CDR3 nucleotide sequence: TGTGCCAGCAGCGTAGATGGCAGGGGGGACACTGAAGCTTTCTTT. Its translation: CASSVDGRGDTEAFF.

The rearrangement links TRBV5-5 to TRBJ2-4; TRBD2 is a possible D gene (6 bases). This CDR3 has 14 residues. The V end was cut by 3 bases, the J end by 7 bases, with 14 bases between. Germline V lookup: CDR1 SGHKS, CDR2 YYEKEE (reference sequence). CDR3 protein: CASSWDPGRNIQYF. The CDR3, as DNA: TGTGCCAGCAGCTGGGATCCGGGGAGGAACATTCAGTACTTC.

CDR3 amino acids: CATSDAGGPADTQYF. CDR3 bases: TGTGCCACCAGTGATGCAGGGGGCCCCGCAGATACGCAGTATTTT. The chain is built from TRBV24-1 and TRBJ2-3; TRBD1 matches at 8 bases. This CDR3 is built from 15 residues. J gave up 4 bases and V 3 bases, and 5 bases lay outside the gene matches. Germline values: CDR1 KGHDR, CDR2 SFDVKD.

Turning to this clonotype: One end of the junction fails to match germline, which may point to a read error. The chain carries TRBV2 and TRBJ1-1; no clear D. The V gene's germline CDR1 is SNHLY and CDR2 FYNNEI. The CDR3 runs 12 residues. The DNA for the CDR3 is TGTGCCAGCAAGGTGGGGAACGCTGAAGCTTTCTTT. Translation: CASKVGNAEAFF.

The CDR3 here is CASSPLAAGLTGELFF. The CDR3 nucleotides read TGTGCCAGCAGCCCCCTCGCAGCAGGGCTAACCGGGGAGCTGTTTTTT. V gene TRBV6-1 combines with J gene TRBJ2-2; the D gene is possibly TRBD1 (5 bases). V was pared by 6 bases and J by 5 bases, with 19 bases between. Germline lookup yields CDR1 MNHNS and CDR2 SASEGT. The length of the CDR3 is 16 residues.

This rearrangement joins TRBV29-1 to TRBJ2-3; 10 bases are shared with TRBD2. This CDR3 spans 14 amino acids. Germline V gene data show CDR1 as SQVTM and CDR2 as ANQGSEA. Trimming at V came to 2 bases and at J to 2 bases, leaving 1 base not matched to a gene. CDR3: CSVETSGITDTQYF. The CDR3, as DNA: TGCAGCGTTGAAACTAGCGGGATCACAGATACGCAGTATTTT.

The chain recombines TRBV28 with TRBJ2-3; 8 bases map to TRBD1. Germline-derived CDR1 and CDR2 are MDHEN and SYDVKM. V gave up 6 bases and J gave up 3 bases; unmatched junction bases: 8. This CDR3 comprises 15 residues. CDR3 region: CASRPTGGRTDTQYF. The CDR3 DNA reads TGTGCCAGCAGGCCAACAGGGGGTAGGACAGATACGCAGTATTTT.

The chain carries TRBV5-6 and TRBJ2-7, with D unresolved. The CDR3 loop spans 14 amino acids. From germline, CDR1 is SGHDT and CDR2 YYEEEE. V was clipped by 4 bases and J by 0 bases, with 11 bases between them. CDR3 sequence (DNA): TGTGCCAGCAGCAAAAATCTTTTCTCCTACGAGCAGTACTTC. This sequence encodes CASSKNLFSYEQYF.

The chain uses TRBV20-1 and TRBJ1-3; maybe TRBD1 (5 bases). The CDR3 runs 16 residues. Germline CDR1 DFQATT, CDR2 SNEGSKA (reference sequence). Trimming removed 2 bases from V and 0 bases from J, with 14 bases in between. The CDR3 reads CSARNYDRSSGNTIYF. In DNA, the CDR3 is TGCAGTGCTAGAAACTATGACAGAAGCTCTGGAAACACCATATATTTT.

This clonotype appeared a single time. A much larger clone lies one base from this, so it may be a read error. The V call is TRBV7-3, the J call TRBJ2-3; 8 bases fit TRBD1. The CDR3 loop spans 15 amino acids. CDR1 and CDR2 from the germline V gene are SGHTA and FQGTGA. CDR3 coding DNA: TGTGCCAGCAGCTTACGTAACAGGGGGACAGGTACGCAGTATTTT. Translation: CASSLRNRGTGTQYF.

The chain carries TRBV6-5 and TRBJ2-7; weak D call: TRBD1 (5 bases). Trimming shortened V by 5 bases and J by 5 bases, and 16 bases separated the two germline ends. This CDR3 has 14 residues. Germline loops: CDR1 MNHEY, CDR2 SVGAGI. The CDR3: CASSPDFRVNEQYF. CDR3 coding DNA: TGTGCCAGCAGTCCCGACTTCAGGGTGAACGAGCAGTACTTC.

This clonotype came up a few times. The chain uses TRBV12-3 or TRBV12-4 and TRBJ1-2, with D possibly TRBD1 on 6 matching bases. This CDR3 spans 14 amino acids. V lost 4 bases and J 1 base, leaving 10 bases between the germline ends. CDR3 bases: TGTGCCAGCAGTTACCGGGACATTAACTATGGCTACACCTTC. It yields the protein CASSYRDINYGYTF.

This clonotype has more than one count but fewer than ten. The J gene is TRBJ2-3, the V gene TRBV7-2, with D perhaps TRBD1 (6 bases). V lost 0 bases, J lost 2 bases, and 12 bases lay in between. The CDR3 is made up of 16 amino acids. The germline V gene has CDR1 SGHTA and CDR2 FQGNSA. CDR3 residues: CASSLAQGTATDTQYF. In DNA, the CDR3 is TGTGCCAGCAGCTTAGCTCAGGGGACGGCCACAGATACGCAGTATTTT.

This clonotype was seen a few times. The CDR3 coding sequence is TGTGCCAGCAGCCTGGGGGTCGGAACCAATCAGCCCCAGCATTTT. Translation: CASSLGVGTNQPQHF. The chain recombines TRBV27 with TRBJ1-5, with D possibly matching TRBD1 (5 bases). The CDR3 covers 15 residues. Trimming stripped 6 bases from V and 3 bases from J, with 15 bases between. Looked up from germline, CDR1 is MNHEY and CDR2 is SMNVEV (reference sequence).

This clonotype was observed a handful of times. The chain uses TRBV20-1 and TRBJ2-2; D possibly matches TRBD1 or TRBD2 (5 bases each). Germline-derived CDR1 and CDR2 are DFQATT and SNEGSKA (reference sequence). Trimming cost V 5 bases and J 4 bases, with 14 bases left between them. This CDR3 is built from 14 residues. The CDR3 nucleotides are TGCAGTGCTGGGGAAACTAGGGGCACCGGGGAGCTGTTTTTT. It is translated as CSAGETRGTGELFF.

This chain links TRBV27 with TRBJ1-1, with 8 bases fitting TRBD1. Unmatched junction bases numbered 8, after V lost 5 bases and J lost 0 bases. CDR3 length: 16 amino acids. Germline values: CDR1 MNHEY, CDR2 SMNVEV (reference sequence). In DNA, the CDR3 is TGTGCCAGCAGTCCGACAGGGGATAGGATGAACACTGAAGCTTTCTTT. The encoded protein is CASSPTGDRMNTEAFF.

The V call is TRBV27, the J call TRBJ2-2, with 7 bases aligning to TRBD2. With 6 bases clipped from V and 0 bases from J, the junction kept 4 bases outside the gene matches. There are 15 residues in the CDR3. Germline V gives CDR1 MNHEY, CDR2 SMNVEV (reference sequence). CDR3 loop: CASRLSGANTGELFF. CDR3 sequence (DNA): TGTGCCAGCAGACTCAGCGGGGCGAACACCGGGGAGCTGTTTTTT.

In its sample, this clonotype was seen a few times. The chain links TRBV4-2 to TRBJ2-5; no definite D call. Germline-derived CDR1 and CDR2 are LGHNA and YNFKEQ. The CDR3 sequence is 15 residues long. Trimming stripped 5 bases from V and 4 bases from J, with 17 bases between. Here the CDR3 reads CASSSAADARETQYF. The CDR3 nucleotides read TGTGCCAGCAGCTCCGCGGCGGATGCAAGAGAGACCCAGTACTTC.

This sequence joins TRBV14 and TRBJ1-2; no firm D call. The length of the CDR3 is 13 residues. The V end lost 4 bases, the J end lost 6 bases, and 12 bases lay between the germline ends. Germline CDR1 and CDR2: SGHDN and FVKESK. CDR3 coding DNA: TGTGCCAGCAGCCCCGGACCCCGGGATGGCTACACCTTC. Protein: CASSPGPRDGYTF.

A remark on this clonotype: A much larger clone lies one base from this, so it may be a read error. V and J are TRBV20-1 and TRBJ1-1; the D gene is possibly TRBD1 (6 bases). The germline gives CDR1 DFQATT, CDR2 SNEGSKA (reference sequence). This CDR3 has 13 residues. CDR3 loop: CSAPRTDNTGAFF. The CDR3 DNA reads as TGCAGTGCCCCCAGGACAGATAACACTGGAGCTTTCTTT.

The V call is TRBV7-2, the J call TRBJ1-3; D might be TRBD1 (5 bases). Germline lookup yields CDR1 SGHTA and CDR2 FQGNSA. Trimming cost V 5 bases and J 4 bases, with 9 bases left between them. The CDR3 covers 13 residues. CDR3 in amino acids: CASSPGTGNTIYF. As DNA, the CDR3 is TGTGCCAGCAGCCCGGGGACGGGAAACACCATATATTTT.

CDR3 protein: CASSLGGGTYGYTF. CDR3 coding DNA: TGTGCCAGCAGCTTGGGAGGTGGGACCTATGGCTACACCTTC. The gene calls are TRBV5-4 and TRBJ1-2, with TRBD1 as a possible D gene (5 bases). CDR3 length equals 14 residues. The ends were cut back, 0 bases at V and 4 bases at J, with 10 bases in the middle. The germline CDR1 and CDR2 sequences are SGHNT and YYREEE (reference sequence).

The rearrangement links TRBV29-1 to TRBJ2-6; D remains ambiguous. The CDR3 has 15 residues. Per germline, CDR1 SQVTM and CDR2 ANQGSEA. The V end was cut by 4 bases, the J end by 4 bases, with 14 bases between. CDR3 sequence: CSVAARLPGANVLTF. The CDR3 DNA sequence: TGCAGCGTTGCGGCCCGACTTCCAGGGGCCAACGTCCTGACTTTC. Full variable domain (outside the CDR3, taken from reference TRBV29-1 and TRBJ2-6): SAVISQKPSRDICQRGTSLTIQCQVDSQVTMMFWYRQQPGQSLTLIATANQGSEATYESGFVIDKFPISRPNLTFSTLTVSNMSPEDSSIYLCSVAARLPGANVLTFGAGSRLTVL.